The 11 T cell receptor beta chains listed next were all sequenced from one sample in a study of cytomegalovirus exposure and HLA in healthy donors. This PCR relied on a set of 60 Vbeta primers and 13 Jbeta primers. Sequencing used immunoSEQ multiplex PCR; TCRdb keeps in-frame clones, though not all of them. This sample carries under 150,000 clones, 60% to 85% of them seen once, and the ten largest clones take 6.8%. The sequenced material came from PBMCs. Every receptor here comes from a man between 40 and 49 years old in good health and CMV-seropositive.

The chain has TRBV19 and TRBJ2-1; 7 nucleotides align to TRBD2. Germline V CDR1 and CDR2: LNHDA, SQIVND (reference sequence). CDR3 size: 15 residues. J lost 6 bases, V lost 4 bases, and 9 bases had no gene match. The CDR3 protein is CASSNGLAVGNEQFF. The CDR3 DNA sequence: TGTGCCAGTAGTAACGGGCTAGCGGTTGGCAATGAGCAGTTCTTC.

The chain uses TRBV6-5 and TRBJ2-2; D may be TRBD2 (6 bases). In germline, CDR1 is MNHEY, CDR2 SVGAGI. Trimming removed 7 bases at V and 5 bases at J, with 14 bases between. The CDR3 consists of 14 residues. In nucleotides, the CDR3 is TGTGCCAGCAATCAAAACGGGGGTACCGGGGAGCTGTTTTTT. Its translation is CASNQNGGTGELFF.

The chain employs TRBV27 and TRBJ1-1; no reliable D call. Germline V lookup: CDR1 MNHEY, CDR2 SMNVEV (reference sequence). This CDR3 spans 12 amino acids. Trimming removed 4 bases at V and 1 base at J, with 4 bases between. CDR3 sequence: CASSSRNTEAFF. CDR3 in DNA: TGTGCCAGCAGTTCCAGGAACACTGAAGCTTTCTTT.

The gene calls are TRBV7-8 and TRBJ1-1; D unresolved. Between the trimmed V and J ends, which lost 2 bases and 7 bases, there was a span of 11 bases. Germline V gives CDR1 SGHVS, CDR2 FQNEAQ. This CDR3 has 13 residues. The CDR3 coding sequence is TGTGCCAGCAGCTTAATTACGCGAAATGAAGCTTTCTTT. As protein: CASSLITRNEAFF.

The chain combines TRBV5-6 with TRBJ1-1, with TRBD1 matching over 7 bases. CDR1 and CDR2 (germline): SGHDT, YYEEEE. Unmatched junction bases numbered 3, after V lost 0 bases and J lost 1 base. CDR3 length equals 15 residues. In nucleotides, the CDR3 is TGTGCCAGCAGCTTGGGAGGGGGCAGGAACACTGAAGCTTTCTTT. Its protein is CASSLGGGRNTEAFF.

The gene calls are TRBV7-9 and TRBJ1-3, with 7 bases matching TRBD1. V shed 1 base, J shed 3 bases, and the junction held 6 bases outside the gene matches. This CDR3 is 16 amino acids long. CDR1 SEHNR and CDR2 FQNEAQ come from the germline V gene (reference sequence). CDR3 region: CASSLGQGSSGNTIYF. CDR3 DNA sequence: TGTGCCAGCAGCTTAGGACAGGGATCAAGTGGAAACACCATATATTTT.

This clone has a handful of counts. The chain recombines TRBV7-6 with TRBJ1-6, with 9 bases fitting TRBD1. Germline V lookup: CDR1 SGHVS, CDR2 FNYEAQ. The CDR3 has 16 residues. The J segment lost 4 bases and the V segment lost 2 bases, leaving 3 bases of the junction unmatched. The CDR3 sequence is CASSLSGQGYNSPLHF. As DNA, the CDR3 is TGTGCCAGCAGCTTATCGGGACAGGGTTATAATTCACCCCTCCACTTT.

The chain combines TRBV7-2 with TRBJ1-2; TRBD1 might be the D (6 bases). V gave up 5 bases and J gave up 4 bases, with 14 bases separating them. The CDR3 length is 14 residues. Germline-derived CDR1 and CDR2 are SGHTA and FQGNSA. CDR3 amino acids: CASSLQGGPYGYTF. The CDR3 bases are TGTGCCAGCAGCCTACAGGGAGGGCCCTATGGCTACACCTTC.

The chain links TRBV6-1 to TRBJ2-7, with 8 positions matching TRBD1. V dropped 6 bases and J dropped 4; count of bases not matched to a gene: 8. Germline V gene sequence: CDR1 MNHNS, CDR2 SASEGT. CDR3 length equals 14 residues. The CDR3 nucleotides are TGTGCCAGCAGCGTGGGACAGGCATTATACGAGCAGTACTTC. It is translated as CASSVGQALYEQYF.

The chain uses TRBV5-1 and TRBJ2-7; 8 bases align to TRBD1. The ends lost 4 bases at V and 2 bases at J; junction bases unmatched: 5. Per the germline V gene, CDR1 is SGHRS and CDR2 is YFSETQ. The CDR3 consists of 14 residues. CDR3 in amino acids: CASSPGQVTYEQYF. The CDR3 DNA is TGCGCCAGCAGCCCGGGACAGGTGACCTACGAGCAGTACTTC.

V gene TRBV5-1 combines with J gene TRBJ2-3; D perhaps matches TRBD1 (7 bases). The V end lost 3 bases, the J end lost 0 bases, and 20 bases lay between the germline ends. Germline CDR1 and CDR2: SGHRS and YFSETQ. The CDR3 totals 18 residues. Here the CDR3 reads CASSWVGAGGPSTDTQYF. The CDR3, as DNA: TGCGCCAGCAGCTGGGTCGGTGCAGGGGGGCCTAGCACAGATACGCAGTATTTT.